Presented here are 19 T cell receptor beta chains from one specimen sequenced in a study of PD-1 blockade in classical Hodgkin lymphoma. Some clones are missing from TCRdb's copy, which holds only in-frame ones; the method was immunoSEQ multiplex PCR. The sample consists of around 10,000 clones, roughly 76% of them appearing once. The patients all showed relapse after autologous stem cell transplantation, while their brentuximab vedotin exposure varied. Specimen: peripheral blood mononuclear cells (PBMCs), collected at baseline. All receptors derive from a human donor with classical Hodgkin lymphoma.

The gene calls are TRBV4-2 and TRBJ1-5; 9 nucleotides match TRBD1. The CDR3 extends over 15 amino acids. Germline CDR1 reads LGHNA; CDR2 reads YNFKEQ. With V trimmed by 3 bases and J by 1 base, 1 base remained unmatched. CDR3 amino acids: CASSQDRGSNQPQHF. The CDR3 DNA reads as TGTGCCAGCAGCCAGGACAGGGGCAGCAATCAGCCCCAGCATTTT.

The chain uses TRBV13 and TRBJ2-5, with TRBD1 identical over 7 bases. CDR3 size: 14 residues. Germline trimming cut 2 bases from V and 2 bases from J; bases unmatched to any gene: 2. Germline CDR1 and CDR2: PRHDT and FYEKMQ (reference sequence). CDR3 protein: CASSLRGQQETQYF. Written as DNA, the CDR3 is TGTGCCAGCAGCTTAAGGGGACAGCAAGAGACCCAGTACTTC.

This clone was seen more than once but under ten times. The chain is built from TRBV6-4 and TRBJ2-3; TRBD2 matches at 8 bases. V gave up 5 bases and J gave up 2 bases; unmatched junction bases: 6. The CDR3 is made up of 15 amino acids. The germline CDR1 and CDR2 sequences are MRHNA and SNTAGT. The CDR3 region is CASSPTSGYTDTQYF. For the CDR3, the DNA is TGTGCCAGCAGTCCCACTAGCGGATACACAGATACGCAGTATTTT.

CDR3 loop: CASSVTSGTYEQYF. The DNA of the CDR3 is TGTGCCAGTAGCGTGACTAGCGGGACCTACGAGCAGTACTTC. The J gene is TRBJ2-7, the V gene TRBV19; 11 bases match TRBD2. CDR3 length: 14 residues. Germline CDR1 LNHDA, CDR2 SQIVND (reference sequence). V dropped 6 bases and J dropped 2; count of bases not matched to a gene: 3.

In regard to this clone: The same CDR3 also results from other DNA sequences found in this sample. V and J are TRBV15 and TRBJ2-2; unclear D gene. The V gene lost 1 base and the J gene lost 0 bases, with 3 bases spanning the gap. CDR1 is LNHNV, CDR2 YYDKDF, per germline (reference sequence). The CDR3 length is 14 residues. The CDR3 region is CATSRVANTGELFF. The CDR3 DNA sequence: TGTGCCACCAGCAGAGTTGCGAACACCGGGGAGCTGTTTTTT. Variable domain in full (rest from reference TRBV15 and TRBJ2-2): DAMVIQNPRYQVTQFGKPVTLSCSQTLNHNVMYWYQQKSSQAPKLLFHYYDKDFNNEADTPDNFQSRRPNTSFCFLDIRSPGLGDTAMYLCATSRVANTGELFFGEGSRLTVL.

This chain connects TRBV28 to TRBJ1-5; D gene uncertain. Trimming left V 8 bases short and J 3 bases short, with 11 bases between. The germline CDR1 and CDR2 sequences are MDHEN and SYDVKM. This CDR3 contains 13 residues. CDR3 loop: CASEGGLNQPQHF. The CDR3 region has the DNA TGTGCCAGCGAGGGTGGACTCAATCAGCCCCAGCATTTT.

This chain uses TRBV2 with TRBJ2-5, with D tentatively TRBD1 (6 bases). Per the germline V gene, CDR1 is SNHLY and CDR2 is FYNNEI. This CDR3 contains 16 residues. The V end was cut by 4 bases, the J end by 1 base, with 16 bases between. The chain's CDR3 is CASSALGTSIQETQYF. Written as DNA, the CDR3 is TGTGCCAGCAGTGCGCTCGGGACATCCATCCAAGAGACCCAGTACTTC.

This chain connects TRBV27 to TRBJ1-4; D perhaps matches TRBD1 (6 bases). There are 15 residues in the CDR3. Germline CDR1 reads MNHEY; CDR2 reads SMNVEV (reference sequence). V lost 5 bases and J 4 bases, leaving 14 bases between the germline ends. As DNA, the CDR3 is TGTGCCAGCAGTCCCCGGACAGTCCTTAATGAAAAACTGTTTTTT. Amino acid sequence: CASSPRTVLNEKLFF.

The chain couples TRBV25-1 to TRBJ2-2; D uncertain. This CDR3 region has 13 residues. CDR1 MGHDK and CDR2 SYGVNS come from the germline V gene. Trimming left V 2 bases short and J 1 base short, with 2 bases between. This chain's CDR3 is CASSEKNTGELFF. The CDR3 DNA reads as TGTGCCAGCAGTGAAAAGAACACCGGGGAGCTGTTTTTT.

This chain links TRBV25-1 with TRBJ2-2; D ambiguous. The CDR3 covers 12 residues. The germline CDR1 and CDR2 sequences are MGHDK and SYGVNS. Between the trimmed V and J ends, which lost 6 bases and 7 bases, there was a span of 9 bases. For the CDR3, the DNA is TGTGCCAGCAGAAGTGGACGCGGGGAGCTGTTTTTT. It translates to CASRSGRGELFF. Full variable domain (rest looked up from reference TRBV25-1 and TRBJ2-2): EADIYQTPRYLVIGTGKKITLECSQTMGHDKMYWYQQDPGMELHLIHYSYGVNSTEKGDLSSESTVSRIRTEHFPLTLESARPSHTSQYLCASRSGRGELFFGEGSRLTVL.

V and J are TRBV5-6 and TRBJ2-1; 7 positions match TRBD1. Germline CDR1 and CDR2: SGHDT and YYEEEE. V lost 3 bases, J lost 10 bases, and 7 bases stayed unmatched. The CDR3 runs to 13 residues. The CDR3 DNA reads TGTGCCAGCAGCTGGGGGACAGTGAACGAGCAGTTCTTC. Its translation is CASSWGTVNEQFF. Supplemented by reference TRBV5-6 and TRBJ2-1, the full variable domain reads DAGVTQSPTHLIKTRGQQVTLRCSPKSGHDTVSWYQQALGQGPQFIFQYYEEEERQRGNFPDRFSGHQFPNYSSELNVNALLLGDSALYLCASSWGTVNEQFFGPGTRLTVL.

This clone has just one count. The chain joins TRBV7-6 to TRBJ1-1; D is unresolved. The V end was cut by 3 bases, the J end by 2 bases, with 7 bases between. The length of the CDR3 is 13 residues. Germline values: CDR1 SGHVS, CDR2 FNYEAQ. DNA for the CDR3: TGTGCCAGCAGCTTGAACGGAAACACTGAAGCTTTCTTT. This translates into CASSLNGNTEAFF.

J is TRBJ2-1 and V is TRBV29-1; TRBD2 agrees at 9 bases. V lost 4 bases and J lost 13; bases outside the gene matches: 17. The CDR3 is made up of 15 amino acids. Per germline, CDR1 SQVTM and CDR2 ANQGSEA. The CDR3 DNA is TGCAGCGTTGTGTGGAGGACTGGCGGGAGGGAAACCCAGTTCTTC. This encodes CSVVWRTGGRETQFF.

The gene calls are TRBV7-8 and TRBJ1-1, with 8 bases identical to TRBD1. This CDR3 has 16 amino acids. V was clipped by 5 bases and J by 2 bases; unmatched bases: 10. Germline assignment: CDR1 SGHVS and CDR2 FQNEAQ. The CDR3 loop is CASSRQTGAQNTEAFF. The DNA for the CDR3 is TGTGCCAGCAGCCGTCAGACAGGGGCTCAAAACACTGAAGCTTTCTTT. Together with reference TRBV7-8 and TRBJ1-1, the CDR3 gives the full variable domain: GAGVSQSPRYKVAKRGQDVALRCDPISGHVSLFWYQQALGQGPEFLTYFQNEAQLDKSGLPSDRFFAERPEGSVSTLKIQRTQQEDSAVYLCASSRQTGAQNTEAFFGQGTRLTVV.

This clone was counted between two and nine times. The V and J genes are TRBV5-4 and TRBJ1-2; D ambiguous. The CDR3 length is 15 residues. Germline V gene sequence: CDR1 SGHNT, CDR2 YYREEE (reference sequence). Trimming took off 1 base at V and 5 bases at J, with 15 bases between the two ends. Here the CDR3 DNA reads TGTGCCAGCAGCTTGTACTCCCAGACCCAGTATGGCTACACCTTC. Protein sequence: CASSLYSQTQYGYTF.

This chain joins TRBV27 and TRBJ1-2, with D unresolved. This CDR3 is 17 amino acids long. Trimming stripped 3 bases from V and 7 bases from J, with 24 bases between. CDR1 and CDR2 from the germline V gene are MNHEY and SMNVEV (reference sequence). The DNA for the CDR3 is TGTGCCAGCAGTTTCTCCGGACGAACCTCCTACCCGGTTGGCTACACCTTC. This sequence encodes CASSFSGRTSYPVGYTF.

This chain uses TRBV18 with TRBJ2-7; the D gene could be TRBD1 or TRBD2 (5 bases each). The CDR3 has 14 amino acids. Germline lookup yields CDR1 KGHSH and CDR2 LQKENI. V lost 2 bases and J lost 6, with 14 bases in between. The CDR3 DNA sequence: TGTGCCAGCTCACCATTAGCGAGGGGCTCCGAGCAGTACTTC. Protein: CASSPLARGSEQYF.

The chain couples TRBV19 to TRBJ2-2; D may be TRBD1 (6 bases). The germline V and J ends were trimmed by 8 bases and 7 bases, with 20 bases remaining between them. This CDR3 spans 15 amino acids. Germline-derived CDR1 and CDR2 are LNHDA and SQIVND (reference sequence). CDR3 nucleotides: TGTGCCAGTCAAACAGGGCGTTGGTTTAGCGGGGAGCTGTTTTTT. Amino acid sequence: CASQTGRWFSGELFF. Using reference TRBV19 and TRBJ2-2 for the parts outside the CDR3, the full variable domain is DGGITQSPKYLFRKEGQNVTLSCEQNLNHDAMYWYRQDPGQGLRLIYYSQIVNDFQKGDIAEGYSVSREKKESFPLTVTSAQKNPTAFYLCASQTGRWFSGELFFGEGSRLTVL.

The CDR3 protein is CASSLSGWVSYEQYF. In DNA, the CDR3 is TGTGCCAGCAGCCTTTCAGGATGGGTTTCGTACGAGCAGTACTTC. The J gene is TRBJ2-7, the V gene TRBV28; no reliable D call. Germline CDR1 MDHEN, CDR2 SYDVKM. This CDR3 region has 15 residues. Between the trimmed V and J ends, which lost 6 bases and 4 bases, there was a span of 19 bases.